This T cell receptor beta chain was retrieved from a study of blood T cell repertoires in COVID-19. This clone was picked up one time. TCRdb's copy holds only in-frame clones and misses some; the assay was immunoSEQ multiplex PCR. The data show 55,000 to 75,000 clones, around 90% seen once. The TCR sequence derives from a man in his fifties with active COVID-19. The sequenced material came from peripheral blood.

Here the CDR3 DNA reads TGTGCCAGCAGCGTAGATAGCGGGGGGAAGCAGTACTTC. This encodes CASSVDSGGKQYF. This sequence joins TRBV9 and TRBJ2-7; 10 nucleotides align to TRBD2. V lost 0 bases and J lost 8; bases outside the gene matches: 2. Germline V CDR1 and CDR2: SGDLS, YYNGEE. The CDR3 has 13 amino acids. Full variable domain (remainder filled in from reference TRBV9 and TRBJ2-7): DSGVTQTPKHLITATGQRVTLRCSPRSGDLSVYWYQQSLDQGLQFLIQYYNGEERAKGNILERFSAQQFPDLHSELNLSSLELGDSALYFCASSVDSGGKQYFGPGTRLTVT.